This T cell receptor beta chain was documented in a study of blood T cell repertoires in COVID-19 (TCRdb year 2020). Concerning the study at large: The collaborator samples originated in the United States, Italy and Spain and spanned the acute and convalescent phases of COVID-19. The prospective study material was composed of cDNA or gDNA derived from T cells, B-cell-depleted T cells, or PBMCs. Deeply sampled blood TCRbeta repertoires from subjects exposed to, actively infected with, or recovered from COVID-19 were included in the dataset. The repertoires were released in a freely available public database meant as a resource for research on the immune response to SARS-CoV-2. Samples were obtained from the ongoing ImmuneRACE study (first 160 participants) and from 1,254 subjects provided by 6 global collaborators. Nearly every sample came with metadata listing a de-identified subject ID, COVID-19 status, age in years and sex. HLA class I and class II types, where available, came from metadata supplied by the sample provider rather than from assay-based typing.

Concerning this clone: Its binding antigen is unknown. Base-call qualities are not available, and no considerably larger clone is one nucleotide away.

The CDR3 runs 13 amino acids, cysteine and phenylalanine included. Of all the DNA, just the CDR3 is kept, 39 bases in frame from base 1. Trimming at the junction amounts to 5 bases on V and 1 base on J, and the germline ends lie 9 bases apart. CDR1 and CDR2 are drawn from the germline V gene: SGDLS, YYNGEE. Each collaborating institution followed its own protocols to collect whole blood in K2EDTA tubes. For TCRbeta analysis, collaborator samples were shipped as frozen whole blood, as isolated PBMCs, or as DNA extracted from either sample type. The paper as a whole reports these results and caveats: The amount of clinical and demographic metadata varied by source and participant and was provided uncurated.

TCRbeta CDR3 regions were amplified from genomic DNA by means of the immunoSEQ Assay, a bias-controlled multiplex PCR. Processing in the source paper ran as follows. Nucleated cell counts per sample were estimated from amplification of reference gene primers within the assay. To quantify the absolute abundance of each unique TCRbeta CDR3 rearrangement, sequence reads were collapsed and filtered. Productive Simpson clonality was computed per sample as the square root of Simpson's diversity index over productive rearrangements. TCRdb retrieved this table from immuneACCESS and kept in-frame rearrangements only. Not all clones are present; in checked studies, unresolved V genes account for under half, and no reason is known for the remainder. V, J and clone size are those of that table, while D and trimming were read from the DNA. The sample data list tens of thousands of clones, and roughly 80% of these were observed just once. The ten most abundant clones make up around a sixth of the sample.

The TCR sequence derives from a woman of 80 years or more with active or convalescent COVID-19. Sequencing input: peripheral blood. This receptor chain uses TRBV9 and TRBJ2-5; a tentative D match to TRBD1 spans 5 bases. The nucleotide sequence is given as TGTGCCAGCAGTTTTACAGGCCAAGAGACCCAGTACTTC. Translation gives CASSFTGQETQYF.